Sequencing of this TCR beta chain was carried out in a study of T cells in Graves' hyperthyroidism and ophthalmopathy. TCR beta CDR3 region amplification was performed from RNA transcripts. HTBI primers were the set used in a first-round RT-PCR of the TCR CDR3. TCRdb reprocessed the multiplex PCR reads via MiXCR and lists one record per CDR3 protein. The sample has roughly 560,000 distinct CDR3 sequences, about 14% seen once; the top ten hold about 4%. This CDR3 spans 16 amino acids. The germline V gene has CDR1 LNHDA and CDR2 SQIVND (reference sequence). The sequencing sample was made of blood. This clonotype was sampled from a woman aged 40 to 50 with Graves' ophthalmopathy. V gene TRBV19 combines with J gene TRBJ2-4; D tentatively fits TRBD1 or TRBD2 (6 bases each). The DNA of the CDR3 is TGTGCTACCGCACCACTGGTGGGGGGCGAATGGAACATTCAGTACTTC. Its translation is CATAPLVGGEWNIQYF.